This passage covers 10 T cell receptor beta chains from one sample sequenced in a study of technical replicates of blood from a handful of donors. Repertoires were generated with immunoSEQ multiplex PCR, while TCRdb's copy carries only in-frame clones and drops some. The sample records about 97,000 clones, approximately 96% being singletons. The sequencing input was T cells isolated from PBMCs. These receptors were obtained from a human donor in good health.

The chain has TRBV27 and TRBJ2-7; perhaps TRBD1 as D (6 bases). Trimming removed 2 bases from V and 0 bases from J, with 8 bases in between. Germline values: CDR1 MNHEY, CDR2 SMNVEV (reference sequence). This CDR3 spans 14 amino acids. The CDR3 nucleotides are TGTGCCAGCAGTTTAGGGGACACCTCCTACGAGCAGTACTTC. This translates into CASSLGDTSYEQYF.

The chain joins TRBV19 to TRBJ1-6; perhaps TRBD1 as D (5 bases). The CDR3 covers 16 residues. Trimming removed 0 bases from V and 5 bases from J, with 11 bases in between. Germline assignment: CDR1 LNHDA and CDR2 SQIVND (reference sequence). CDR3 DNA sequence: TGTGCCAGTAGTATAGACTCGGGACTGAATAATTCACCCCTCCACTTT. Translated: CASSIDSGLNNSPLHF.

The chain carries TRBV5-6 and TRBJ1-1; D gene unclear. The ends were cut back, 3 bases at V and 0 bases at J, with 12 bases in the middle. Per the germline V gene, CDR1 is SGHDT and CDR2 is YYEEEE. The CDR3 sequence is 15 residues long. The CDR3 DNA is TGTGCCAGCAGCTGGGGAGGGCGGTTGAACACTGAAGCTTTCTTT. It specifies CASSWGGRLNTEAFF. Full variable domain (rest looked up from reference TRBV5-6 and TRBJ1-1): DAGVTQSPTHLIKTRGQQVTLRCSPKSGHDTVSWYQQALGQGPQFIFQYYEEEERQRGNFPDRFSGHQFPNYSSELNVNALLLGDSALYLCASSWGGRLNTEAFFGQGTRLTVV.

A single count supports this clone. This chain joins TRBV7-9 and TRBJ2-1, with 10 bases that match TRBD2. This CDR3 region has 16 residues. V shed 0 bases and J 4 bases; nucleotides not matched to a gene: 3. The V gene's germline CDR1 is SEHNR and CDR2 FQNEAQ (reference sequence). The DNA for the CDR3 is TGTGCCAGCAGCTTAGCAGCGGGAGGGGGGTACAATGAGCAGTTCTTC. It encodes CASSLAAGGGYNEQFF.

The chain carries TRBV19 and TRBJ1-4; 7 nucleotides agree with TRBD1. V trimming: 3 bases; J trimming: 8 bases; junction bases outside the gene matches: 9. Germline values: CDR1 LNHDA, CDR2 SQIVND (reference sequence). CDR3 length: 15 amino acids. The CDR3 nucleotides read TGTGCCAGTAGTATGGAGACAGGGCGTCGGGAAAAACTGTTTTTT. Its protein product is CASSMETGRREKLFF.

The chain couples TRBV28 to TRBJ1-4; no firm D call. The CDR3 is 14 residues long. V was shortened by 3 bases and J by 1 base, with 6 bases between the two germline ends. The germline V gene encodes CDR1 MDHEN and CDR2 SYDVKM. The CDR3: CASSFRITNEKLFF. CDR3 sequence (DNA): TGTGCCAGCAGTTTCAGGATAACTAATGAAAAACTGTTTTTT. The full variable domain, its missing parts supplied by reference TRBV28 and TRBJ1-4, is DVKVTQSSRYLVKRTGEKVFLECVQDMDHENMFWYRQDPGLGLRLIYFSYDVKMKEKGDIPEGYSVSREKKERFSLILESASTNQTSMYLCASSFRITNEKLFFGSGTQLSVL.

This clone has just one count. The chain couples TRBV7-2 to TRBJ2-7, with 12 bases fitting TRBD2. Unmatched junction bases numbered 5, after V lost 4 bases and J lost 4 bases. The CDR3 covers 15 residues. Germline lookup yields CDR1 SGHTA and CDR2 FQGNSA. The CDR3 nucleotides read TGTGCCAGCAGCTCCAGGACTAGCGGGATATACGAGCAGTACTTC. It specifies CASSSRTSGIYEQYF. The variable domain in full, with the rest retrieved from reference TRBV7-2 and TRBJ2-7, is GAGVSQSPSNKVTEKGKDVELRCDPISGHTALYWYRQSLGQGLEFLIYFQGNSAPDKSGLPSDRFSAERTGGSVSTLTIQRTQQEDSAVYLCASSSRTSGIYEQYFGPGTRLTVT.

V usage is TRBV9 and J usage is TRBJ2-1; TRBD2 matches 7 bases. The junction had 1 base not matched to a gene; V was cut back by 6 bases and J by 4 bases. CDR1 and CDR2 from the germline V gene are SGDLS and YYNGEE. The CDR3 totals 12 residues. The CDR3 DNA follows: TGTGCCAGCACTAGCGGATACAATGAGCAGTTCTTC. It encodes CASTSGYNEQFF.

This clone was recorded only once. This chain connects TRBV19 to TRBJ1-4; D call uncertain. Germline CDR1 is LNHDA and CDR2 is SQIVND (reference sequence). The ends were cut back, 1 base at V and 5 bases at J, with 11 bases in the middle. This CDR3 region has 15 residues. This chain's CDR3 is CASSIGGSPNEKLFF. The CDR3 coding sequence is TGTGCCAGTAGTATAGGAGGGTCCCCGAATGAAAAACTGTTTTTT.

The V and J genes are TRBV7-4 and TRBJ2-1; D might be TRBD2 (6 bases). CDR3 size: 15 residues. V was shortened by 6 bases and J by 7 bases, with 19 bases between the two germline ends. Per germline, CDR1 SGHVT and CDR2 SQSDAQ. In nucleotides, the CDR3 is TGTGCCAGCAGAAAAGAGGCGGGATGGGGAAATGAGCAGTTCTTC. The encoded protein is CASRKEAGWGNEQFF. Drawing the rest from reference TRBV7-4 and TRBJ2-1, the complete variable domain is GAGVSQSPRYKVAKRGRDVALRCDSISGHVTLYWYRQTLGQGSEVLTYSQSDAQRDKSGRPSGRFSAERPERSVSTLKIQRTEQGDSAVYLCASRKEAGWGNEQFFGPGTRLTVL.